The clone carrying this T cell receptor (beta chain) was found once. Profiled with immunoSEQ multiplex PCR; TCRdb holds only in-frame clones, not every one. The data show fewer than 250,000 clones, with 85% to 90% seen just once and less than 0.9% held by the top ten. Unmatched junction bases numbered 5, after V lost 10 bases and J lost 5 bases. The CDR3 covers 12 residues. Clinical history reported by participants formed the basis on which cohorts were assigned. The source of the sample is a study of blood T cell repertoires in COVID-19. The clonotype was recovered from a man aged 50-60 years who had been exposed to COVID-19. Sequencing used PBMCs or T cells enriched from blood (not recorded which). This chain joins TRBV12-3 or TRBV12-4 and TRBJ2-5; 9 bases map to TRBD2. CDR3 in DNA: TGTGCCACCGCTACTAGCGGGGAGACCCAGTACTTC. Its translation is CATATSGETQYF.